This T cell receptor (beta chain) was sequenced during a study of cytomegalovirus exposure and HLA in healthy donors. Study-wide findings and caveats: In an earlier analysis, productive rearrangement rates for most beta V segments clustered near 87% or 30%. In a later analysis, at a false discovery rate of 0.05, 15,000 to 20,000 TCR beta sequences matched HLA alleles.

Note on this clone: Antigen: not known. Mismatch with germline at one junction end may stem from a read error.

The CDR3 length is 15 residues. Germline assignment: CDR1 SEHNR and CDR2 FQNEAQ (reference sequence). The PCR was carried out with 60 Vbeta primers and 13 Jbeta primers. The data were produced by immunoSEQ multiplex PCR, yet TCRdb's version contains in-frame clones alone and is incomplete. Among roughly 170,000 clones listed, around 80% were seen once. The specimen sequenced was PBMCs. V and J are TRBV7-9 and TRBJ1-2; 7 bases fit TRBD1. This clonotype originated in a woman younger than 45 in good health and CMV-seronegative. The CDR3 region is CSSSLVGGGWHGYTF. CDR3 nucleotide sequence: TGTTCCAGCAGCTTAGTAGGGGGCGGATGGCATGGCTACACCTTC.